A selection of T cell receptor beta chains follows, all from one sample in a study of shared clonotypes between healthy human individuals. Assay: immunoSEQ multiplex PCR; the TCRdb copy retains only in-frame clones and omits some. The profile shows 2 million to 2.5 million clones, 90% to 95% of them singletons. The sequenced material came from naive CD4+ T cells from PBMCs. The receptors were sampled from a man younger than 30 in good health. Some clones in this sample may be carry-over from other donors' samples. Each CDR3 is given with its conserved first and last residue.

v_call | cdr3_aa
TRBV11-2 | CASHGTAYGYTF
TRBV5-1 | CASIDRVPGELFF
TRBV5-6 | CASSWARGYEQYF
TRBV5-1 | CASSLGTGGDSNQPQHF
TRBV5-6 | CASSSMGLAGLAKNIQYF
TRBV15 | CATSRPEDRVNTEAFF
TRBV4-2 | CASSQRGLAGFSGANVLTF
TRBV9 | CASGQIHNSPLHF
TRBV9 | CASTTTPTGESAEAFF
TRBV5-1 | CASSTRGDYEETQYF
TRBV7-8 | CASSLAPTDTQYF
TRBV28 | CASSSARPDYGYTF
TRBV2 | CASRMGGSSYAEAFF
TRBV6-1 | CASRRPQQGSEKLFF
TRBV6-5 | CASSYRGTGGRTEAFF
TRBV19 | CASSMRWREGQGRFF
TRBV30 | CAWSPSPGLTPGYF
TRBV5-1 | CASSLPIAPGSDEQFF
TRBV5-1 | CASSRGVSGNTIYF
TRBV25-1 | CASPPGGGPANEKLFF
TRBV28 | CASIGGHTDTQYF
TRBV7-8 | CASSPAVTGELFF
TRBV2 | CASSAYEGRGEAFF
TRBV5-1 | CASSLGLAESYEQYF
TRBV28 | CASSPLGRSNGYTF
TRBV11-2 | CASSLRLAGVYNEQFF
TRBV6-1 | CASSEAGQGRRLFF
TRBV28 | CASLTATEAFF
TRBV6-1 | CASRTASLAEQYF